A few counts support the clone carrying this TCR beta chain. The read terminates 3 residues ahead of where the CDR3 ends, so the germline J gene completes it. Germline V gene sequence: CDR1 DFQATT, CDR2 SNEGSKA (reference sequence). Trimming removed 3 bases from V and 1 base from J, with 12 bases in between. This CDR3 is 14 amino acids long. The sample is drawn from a study of T cell clonality in common variable immunodeficiency. Profiled with immunoSEQ multiplex PCR; TCRdb holds only in-frame clones, not every one. This repertoire lists some 32,000 clones without singletons; 3.5% to 5.5% sits in the top ten.

The sequence was collected from a person aged 18 to 75 in good health. The chain employs TRBV20-1 and TRBJ1-2, with D possibly matching TRBD1 (6 bases). The sequenced sample was peripheral blood mononuclear cells. The sequenced CDR3 bases are TGCAGTGCTAGTAAAGGGGGTCTTAACTATGGC. Protein sequence: CSASKGGLNYG. The full CDR3 protein reads CSASKGGLNYGYTF.